Each of the 10 T cell receptor beta chains below was sequenced from the same sample in a study of technical replicates of blood from a handful of donors. Libraries were prepared by immunoSEQ multiplex PCR; TCRdb keeps only in-frame clonotypes and omits some of them. The table lists about 85,000 clones, 85% to 95% of them singletons. The specimen sequenced was T cells isolated from PBMCs. These receptors were collected from a human donor in good health.

The chain employs TRBV18 and TRBJ2-1, with unresolved D. V lost 3 bases, J lost 2 bases, and 8 bases lay in between. The germline gives CDR1 KGHSH, CDR2 LQKENI. The CDR3 loop spans 14 amino acids. The CDR3, as DNA: TGTGCCAGCTCACCCCCCGACACCTACAATGAGCAGTTCTTC. It specifies CASSPPDTYNEQFF.

The chain couples TRBV4-1 to TRBJ2-4, with D perhaps TRBD1 (6 bases). The CDR3 is 15 amino acids. The germline V gene has CDR1 MGHRA and CDR2 YSYEKL. V was trimmed by 4 bases and J by 8 bases, leaving 18 bases between them. This CDR3 reads CASSPRDTGRYIQYF. The CDR3 DNA is TGCGCCAGCAGCCCTAGGGACACGGGAAGGTACATTCAGTACTTC.

V is TRBV7-9 and J is TRBJ2-5; D ambiguous. The germline V gene encodes CDR1 SEHNR and CDR2 FQNEAQ (reference sequence). V lost 5 bases to trimming and J lost 5 bases, with 3 bases between them. The CDR3 is made up of 10 amino acids. The CDR3 bases are TGTGCCAGCAGCCTGGAGACCCAGTACTTC. Protein product: CASSLETQYF.

The rearrangement uses TRBV5-4 and TRBJ2-6, with a tentative D call TRBD1 (6 bases). Trimming took off 4 bases at V and 4 bases at J, with 12 bases between the two ends. The CDR3 totals 15 residues. Germline lookup yields CDR1 SGHNT and CDR2 YYREEE (reference sequence). CDR3 in DNA: TGTGCCAGCAGCCCGAGGGGGTCCGGGGCCAACGTCCTGACTTTC. It specifies CASSPRGSGANVLTF.

A single count supports this clone. The V and J genes are TRBV9 and TRBJ2-5; TRBD1 matches 8 bases. Per the germline V gene, CDR1 is SGDLS and CDR2 is YYNGEE. This CDR3 is 16 amino acids long. V was pared by 3 bases and J by 2 bases, with 9 bases of the junction left unmatched. This chain's CDR3 is CASSEGGRGLQETQYF. The CDR3 DNA sequence: TGTGCCAGCAGCGAGGGAGGCAGGGGGCTGCAAGAGACCCAGTACTTC. Using reference TRBV9 and TRBJ2-5 for the parts outside the CDR3, the full variable domain is DSGVTQTPKHLITATGQRVTLRCSPRSGDLSVYWYQQSLDQGLQFLIQYYNGEERAKGNILERFSAQQFPDLHSELNLSSLELGDSALYFCASSEGGRGLQETQYFGPGTRLLVL.

The chain is built from TRBV15 and TRBJ2-1; 9 bases match TRBD1. With 2 bases clipped from V and 7 bases from J, the junction kept 12 bases outside the gene matches. CDR3 length: 17 amino acids. Germline V lookup: CDR1 LNHNV, CDR2 YYDKDF (reference sequence). The CDR3 sequence is CATSRTGGAMSINEQFF. The CDR3 bases are TGTGCCACCAGCAGAACAGGGGGCGCGATGTCGATTAATGAGCAGTTCTTC.

The chain is built from TRBV19 and TRBJ2-7; D may be TRBD1 (6 bases). V was pared by 0 bases and J by 4 bases, with 13 bases between. Germline values: CDR1 LNHDA, CDR2 SQIVND (reference sequence). CDR3 length: 15 residues. In nucleotides, the CDR3 is TGTGCCAGTAGTATAGAGCCGGGACATTTATACGAGCAGTACTTC. Protein product: CASSIEPGHLYEQYF.

This rearrangement joins TRBV4-2 to TRBJ2-3; D not certain. V was cut by 0 bases and J by 6 bases, with 7 bases left in between. Germline values: CDR1 LGHNA, CDR2 YNFKEQ. This CDR3 spans 13 amino acids. This CDR3 reads CASSQEGADTQYF. CDR3 DNA: TGTGCCAGCAGCCAAGAGGGCGCGGATACGCAGTATTTT.

The chain uses TRBV5-8 and TRBJ2-7; D unclear. There are 14 residues in the CDR3. The V and J ends lost 0 bases and 0 bases respectively, with 7 bases between them. Germline CDR1 SGHTS, CDR2 YDEGEE. CDR3 in amino acids: CASSLGTYSYEQYF. DNA for the CDR3: TGTGCCAGCAGCTTGGGCACCTACTCCTACGAGCAGTACTTC.

DNA of the CDR3: TGCGCCAGCAGCCTGCCGGGACAGAAGTCCTACGAGCAGTACTTC. Protein sequence: CASSLPGQKSYEQYF. The rearrangement joins TRBV5-1 to TRBJ2-7, with 7 bases identical to TRBD1. Trimming took 4 bases from V and 1 from J; bases not matched to a gene: 8. The CDR3 extends over 15 amino acids. Germline lookup yields CDR1 SGHRS and CDR2 YFSETQ. The whole variable domain, filled in from reference TRBV5-1 and TRBJ2-7, reads KAGVTQTPRYLIKTRGQQVTLSCSPISGHRSVSWYQQTPGQGLQFLFEYFSETQRNKGNFPGRFSGRQFSNSRSEMNVSTLELGDSALYLCASSLPGQKSYEQYFGPGTRLTVT.